These 22 T cell receptor beta chains came from one sample sequenced in a study of blood T cell repertoires in COVID-19. Using immunoSEQ multiplex PCR, the repertoire was profiled, and TCRdb retains in-frame clones only, with some absent. The sample contains 140,000 to 150,000 clones, around 90% of which appear only once. Sequenced input: PBMCs or T cells enriched from blood (not recorded which). These receptors all stem from a woman in her 40s who had been exposed to COVID-19.

J is TRBJ2-3 and V is TRBV29-1, with TRBD1 matching 9 bases. The germline V gene encodes CDR1 SQVTM and CDR2 ANQGSEA. This CDR3 has 12 residues. Trimming removed 7 bases from V and 6 bases from J; junction bases left unmatched: 5. The CDR3 coding sequence is TGCAGCGCCGACGGACAGGGGGATACGCAGTATTTT. It encodes CSADGQGDTQYF.

This clone was seen only a few times. The genes are TRBV4-1 and TRBJ2-5, with TRBD2 identical over 11 bases. The CDR3 is 18 amino acids. Germline trimming cut 4 bases from V and 5 bases from J; bases unmatched to any gene: 15. Looked up from germline, CDR1 is MGHRA and CDR2 is YSYEKL. The CDR3 here is CASSPRGGSGGALETQYF. As DNA, the CDR3 is TGCGCCAGCAGCCCCCGAGGAGGTAGCGGGGGGGCCTTGGAGACCCAGTACTTC.

This chain joins TRBV7-2 and TRBJ2-4; TRBD1 aligns across 8 bases. The CDR3 contains 16 residues. Germline values: CDR1 SGHTA, CDR2 FQGNSA. V shed 6 bases, J shed 4 bases, and the junction held 11 bases outside the gene matches. CDR3 bases: TGTGCCAGCAGACCAGGGACAGGCCGTGGGAAAAACATTCAGTACTTC. The encoded protein is CASRPGTGRGKNIQYF.

The chain recombines TRBV3-1 (or the pseudogene TRBV3-2) with TRBJ1-1; D may be TRBD1 (6 bases). Germline assignment: CDR1 LGHDT and CDR2 YNNKEL (reference sequence). The CDR3 covers 13 residues. V lost 4 bases and J 6 bases, leaving 12 bases between the germline ends. The CDR3 sequence is CASSRAGDAEAFF. DNA of the CDR3: TGTGCCAGCAGCCGCGCAGGGGATGCTGAAGCTTTCTTT.

This chain connects TRBV4-3 to TRBJ1-3; maybe TRBD1 (6 bases). The germline V and J ends were trimmed by 1 base and 3 bases, with 16 bases remaining between them. Germline V CDR1 and CDR2: LGHNA, YSLEER. The CDR3 has 17 amino acids. CDR3 coding DNA: TGCGCCAGCAGCCAAGTCTTGGGACAAGGGCTTGGAAACACCATATATTTT. Protein: CASSQVLGQGLGNTIYF.

This chain uses TRBV29-1 with TRBJ1-1, with no clear D. Trimming cost V 0 bases and J 4 bases, with 21 bases left between them. The length of the CDR3 is 17 residues. Germline-derived CDR1 and CDR2 are SQVTM and ANQGSEA. The CDR3 nucleotides read TGCAGCGTTGAAGATGGCCGATTAGGCGGAACGACCACTGAAGCTTTCTTT. Its protein product is CSVEDGRLGGTTTEAFF.

The J gene is TRBJ2-1, the V gene TRBV10-2; the match to TRBD1 covers 8 bases. Germline CDR1 is WSHSY and CDR2 is SAAADI. The CDR3 runs to 14 residues. V gave up 2 bases and J gave up 8 bases; unmatched junction bases: 5. Here the CDR3 reads CASSELDRVDEQFF. The CDR3 bases are TGCGCCAGCAGTGAGCTGGACAGGGTGGATGAGCAGTTCTTC.

This sequence joins TRBV27 and TRBJ1-1; D is perhaps TRBD1 (6 bases). V gave up 3 bases and J gave up 4 bases, with 9 bases separating them. This CDR3 is built from 13 residues. Germline V gene data show CDR1 as MNHEY and CDR2 as SMNVEV (reference sequence). This CDR3 reads CASSFRGATEAFF. The CDR3, as DNA: TGTGCCAGCAGTTTTCGGGGGGCCACTGAAGCTTTCTTT.

This clone was counted a single time. The genes are TRBV3-1 (or the pseudogene TRBV3-2) and TRBJ1-2; TRBD1 matches at 9 bases. Germline CDR1 is LGHDT and CDR2 is YNNKEL (reference sequence). Trimming took 4 bases from V and 3 from J; bases not matched to a gene: 6. The CDR3 totals 15 residues. The CDR3 reads CASSPLDRGYYGYTF. CDR3 nucleotides: TGTGCCAGCAGCCCCTTGGACAGGGGATACTATGGCTACACCTTC.

In DNA form, the CDR3 reads TGTGCCAGCAACCCCCCGGGACAGAATCAGCCCCAGCATTTT. It specifies CASNPPGQNQPQHF. The chain couples TRBV3-1 (or the pseudogene TRBV3-2) to TRBJ1-5; 7 bases line up with TRBD1. This CDR3 has 14 residues. The ends lost 7 bases at V and 4 bases at J; junction bases unmatched: 7. Germline CDR1 reads LGHDT; CDR2 reads YNNKEL (reference sequence).

In its sample, this clone was seen once. The chain is built from TRBV5-1 and TRBJ2-5, with 13 bases aligning to TRBD2. The germline V gene has CDR1 SGHRS and CDR2 YFSETQ. Losses at the gene ends were 4 bases for V and 5 bases for J; bases not matched to a gene: 5. This CDR3 is built from 15 residues. As DNA, the CDR3 is TGCGCCAGCAGCCTGACTAGCGGGGGGCCGGAGACCCAGTACTTC. This sequence encodes CASSLTSGGPETQYF.

CDR3 sequence: CSVEIGQGSQPQHF. In nucleotides, the CDR3 is TGCAGCGTTGAAATAGGACAGGGTTCCCAGCCCCAGCATTTT. The rearrangement joins TRBV29-1 to TRBJ1-5, with TRBD1 matching over 8 bases. V lost 2 bases to trimming and J lost 7 bases; unmatched junction nucleotides: 7. In germline, CDR1 is SQVTM, CDR2 ANQGSEA. The CDR3 runs to 14 residues.

This clone was observed a handful of times. The CDR3 region is CASTTGQGGYEQYF. In DNA form, the CDR3 reads TGTGCCAGTACCACCGGACAGGGAGGATACGAGCAGTACTTC. This chain connects TRBV19 to TRBJ2-7, with 8 bases fitting TRBD1. The germline V gene encodes CDR1 LNHDA and CDR2 SQIVND (reference sequence). CDR3 size: 14 residues. The ends lost 7 bases at V and 4 bases at J; junction bases unmatched: 9.

V usage is TRBV2 and J usage is TRBJ2-5; unclear D gene. The CDR3 extends over 15 amino acids. From germline, CDR1 is SNHLY and CDR2 FYNNEI. With 5 bases removed from V and 5 bases from J, the gap between germline ends came to 18 bases. CDR3 protein: CASSPILGAGETQYF. CDR3 bases: TGTGCCAGCAGTCCCATCCTAGGCGCCGGGGAGACCCAGTACTTC.

The chain combines TRBV10-3 with TRBJ2-1; 11 nucleotides align to TRBD2. J lost 3 bases, V lost 4 bases, and 2 bases had no gene match. Germline lookup yields CDR1 ENHRY and CDR2 SYGVKD. The CDR3 sequence is 15 residues long. The CDR3 sequence: CAISATSGDYNEQFF. As DNA, the CDR3 is TGTGCCATCAGTGCGACTAGCGGGGACTACAATGAGCAGTTCTTC.

This clone was seen only once. The V gene is TRBV18, the J gene TRBJ1-5; D gene uncertain. Trimming left V 1 base short and J 5 bases short, with 12 bases between. The CDR3 length is 15 residues. In germline, CDR1 is KGHSH, CDR2 LQKENI. CDR3 sequence (DNA): TGTGCCAGCTCACCACTGTTTGCCCTAGATCAGCCCCAGCATTTT. Protein: CASSPLFALDQPQHF. The variable domain in full, completed from reference TRBV18 and TRBJ1-5, reads NAGVMQNPRHLVRRRGQEARLRCSPMKGHSHVYWYRQLPEEGLKFMVYLQKENIIDESGMPKERFSAEFPKEGPSILRIQQVVRGDSAAYFCASSPLFALDQPQHFGDGTRLSIL.

This clone was recorded once. The chain uses TRBV6-6 and TRBJ1-1, with D perhaps TRBD1 (5 bases). V lost 2 bases, J lost 1 base, and 8 bases lay in between. CDR1 and CDR2 from the germline V gene are MNHNY and SVGAGI (reference sequence). The CDR3 spans 14 residues. CDR3: CASSYGTGNTEAFF. CDR3 nucleotides: TGTGCCAGCAGTTACGGCACAGGGAACACTGAAGCTTTCTTT.

The chain recombines TRBV19 with TRBJ2-1; 15 bases align to TRBD2. This CDR3 spans 15 amino acids. Germline V gene data show CDR1 as LNHDA and CDR2 as SQIVND (reference sequence). J was trimmed by 12 bases and V by 7 bases; bases with no gene match: 10. The CDR3 nucleotides read TGTGCCAGTACCCAAAGGGGACTAGCGGGAGGTCGGCAGTTCTTC. As protein: CASTQRGLAGGRQFF.

This chain links TRBV5-1 with TRBJ1-2; D perhaps matches TRBD1 (5 bases). The CDR3 has 14 amino acids. Trimming pared 5 bases from V and 0 bases from J, leaving 11 bases between. Germline V lookup: CDR1 SGHRS, CDR2 YFSETQ. CDR3 nucleotides: TGCGCCAGCAGTCCCGACAGAACTAACTATGGCTACACCTTC. Translating it yields CASSPDRTNYGYTF. Full variable domain (missing parts from reference TRBV5-1 and TRBJ1-2): KAGVTQTPRYLIKTRGQQVTLSCSPISGHRSVSWYQQTPGQGLQFLFEYFSETQRNKGNFPGRFSGRQFSNSRSEMNVSTLELGDSALYLCASSPDRTNYGYTFGSGTRLTVV.

V and J are TRBV5-1 and TRBJ2-7, with D perhaps TRBD2 (5 bases). This CDR3 has 14 amino acids. The ends were cut back, 3 bases at V and 5 bases at J, with 15 bases in the middle. Germline V CDR1 and CDR2: SGHRS, YFSETQ. CDR3 DNA: TGCGCCAGCAGCTCGGACTCTACCTCGCACGAGCAGTACTTC. It codes for CASSSDSTSHEQYF.

The CDR3 DNA follows: TGCACCAGCAGCCAATTTTGCGGGAGAGCTTCCTACGAGCAGTACTTC. Protein product: CTSSQFCGRASYEQYF. V gene TRBV1 combines with J gene TRBJ2-7; the D call TRBD2 from the table was never checked on the DNA. TRBV1 is marked as a pseudogene. The CDR3 spans 16 residues.

V usage is TRBV5-1 and J usage is TRBJ2-1; TRBD2 agrees at 9 bases. The V and J ends lost 0 bases and 6 bases, in that order; junction bases with no gene match: 4. The germline CDR1 and CDR2 sequences are SGHRS and YFSETQ. The CDR3 contains 15 residues. This CDR3 reads CASSLETSGFNEQFF. In DNA form, the CDR3 reads TGCGCCAGCAGCTTGGAGACTAGCGGATTCAATGAGCAGTTCTTC.